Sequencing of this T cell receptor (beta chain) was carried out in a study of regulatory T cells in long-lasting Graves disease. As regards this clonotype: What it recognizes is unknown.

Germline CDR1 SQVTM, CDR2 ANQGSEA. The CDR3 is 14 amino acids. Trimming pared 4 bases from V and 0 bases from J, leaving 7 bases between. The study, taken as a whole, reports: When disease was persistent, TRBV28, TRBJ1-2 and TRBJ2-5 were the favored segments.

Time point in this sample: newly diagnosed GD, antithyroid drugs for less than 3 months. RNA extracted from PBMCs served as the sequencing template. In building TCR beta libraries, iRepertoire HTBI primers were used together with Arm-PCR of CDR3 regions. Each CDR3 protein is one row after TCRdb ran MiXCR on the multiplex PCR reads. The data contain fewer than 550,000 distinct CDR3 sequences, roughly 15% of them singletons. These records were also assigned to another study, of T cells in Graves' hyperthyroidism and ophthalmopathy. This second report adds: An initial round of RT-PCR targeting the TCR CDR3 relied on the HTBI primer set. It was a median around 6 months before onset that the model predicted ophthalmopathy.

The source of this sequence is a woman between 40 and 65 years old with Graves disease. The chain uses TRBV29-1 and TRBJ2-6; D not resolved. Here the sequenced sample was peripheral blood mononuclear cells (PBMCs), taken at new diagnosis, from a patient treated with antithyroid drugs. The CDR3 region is CSVGLSSGANVLTF. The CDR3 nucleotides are TGCAGCGTTGGATTGAGCTCTGGGGCCAACGTCCTGACTTTC.